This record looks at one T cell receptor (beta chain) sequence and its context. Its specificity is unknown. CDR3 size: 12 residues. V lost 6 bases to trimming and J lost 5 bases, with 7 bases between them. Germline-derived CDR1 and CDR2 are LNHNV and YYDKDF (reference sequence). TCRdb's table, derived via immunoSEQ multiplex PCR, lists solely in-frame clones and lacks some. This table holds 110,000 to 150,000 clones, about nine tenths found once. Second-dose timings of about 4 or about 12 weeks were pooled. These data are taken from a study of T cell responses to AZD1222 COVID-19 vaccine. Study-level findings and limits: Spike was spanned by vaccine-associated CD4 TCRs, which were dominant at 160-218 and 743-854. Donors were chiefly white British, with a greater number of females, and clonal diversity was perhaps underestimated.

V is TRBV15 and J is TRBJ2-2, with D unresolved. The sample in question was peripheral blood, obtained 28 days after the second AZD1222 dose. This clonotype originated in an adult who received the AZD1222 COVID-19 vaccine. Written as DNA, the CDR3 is TGTGCCACCAGAGCCGTGACCGGGGAGCTGTTTTTT. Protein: CATRAVTGELFF.